This TCR beta chain derives from a study of regulatory T cells in long-lasting Graves disease. Study results and limitations: Accuracy was possibly reduced by small sample size.

This clonotype was detected many times. The antigen remains unidentified. Documented time point: persistent/refractory GD, antithyroid drugs over 5 years with positive TRAb. Preparation of the TCR library used RNA extracted from PBMCs. HTBI primers from iRepertoire and Arm-PCR of CDR3 regions yielded the TCR beta libraries. One entry per CDR3 protein results from TCRdb running MiXCR on the multiplex PCR reads. Of around 400,000 distinct CDR3 sequences detected, approximately 25% appear once; the ten largest clones hold about 29%. This TCR came from a woman between 40 and 50 years old with Graves disease. Sequencing was performed on peripheral blood mononuclear cells (PBMCs), taken when the disease was refractory, from a patient treated with antithyroid drugs.

CDR3 DNA sequence: TGCAGTGCTAGAGAAGTGGCAGGGGAAGCTTTCTTT. Protein: CSAREVAGEAFF. The chain uses TRBV20-1 and TRBJ1-1; D is possibly TRBD1 (5 bases). Trimming stripped 0 bases from V and 8 bases from J, with 10 bases between. This CDR3 contains 12 residues. CDR1 is DFQATT and CDR2 is SNEGSKA in the germline V gene (reference sequence).